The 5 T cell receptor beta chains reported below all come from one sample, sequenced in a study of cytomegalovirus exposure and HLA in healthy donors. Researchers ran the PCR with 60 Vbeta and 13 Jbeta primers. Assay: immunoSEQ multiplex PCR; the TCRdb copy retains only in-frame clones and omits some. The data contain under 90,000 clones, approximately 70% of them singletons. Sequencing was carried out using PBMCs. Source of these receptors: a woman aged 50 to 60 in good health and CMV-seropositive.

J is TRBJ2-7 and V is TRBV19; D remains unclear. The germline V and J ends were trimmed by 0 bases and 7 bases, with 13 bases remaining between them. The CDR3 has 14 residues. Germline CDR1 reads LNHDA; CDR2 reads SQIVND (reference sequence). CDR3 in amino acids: CASSIEGSGREQYF. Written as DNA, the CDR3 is TGTGCCAGTAGTATAGAGGGTTCGGGTAGGGAGCAGTACTTC.

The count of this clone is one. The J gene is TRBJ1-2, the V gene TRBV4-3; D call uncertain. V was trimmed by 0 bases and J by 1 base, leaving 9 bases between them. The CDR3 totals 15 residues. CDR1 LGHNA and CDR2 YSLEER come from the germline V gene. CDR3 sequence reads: CASSQEFQDNYGYTF. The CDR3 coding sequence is TGCGCCAGCAGCCAAGAATTCCAGGATAACTATGGCTACACCTTC.

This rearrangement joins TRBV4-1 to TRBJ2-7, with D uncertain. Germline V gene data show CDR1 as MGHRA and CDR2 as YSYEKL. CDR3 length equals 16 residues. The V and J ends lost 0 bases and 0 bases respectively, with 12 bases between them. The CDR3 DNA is TGCGCCAGCAGCCAAGATCTGGCGGTTAGCTCCTACGAGCAGTACTTC. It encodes CASSQDLAVSSYEQYF.

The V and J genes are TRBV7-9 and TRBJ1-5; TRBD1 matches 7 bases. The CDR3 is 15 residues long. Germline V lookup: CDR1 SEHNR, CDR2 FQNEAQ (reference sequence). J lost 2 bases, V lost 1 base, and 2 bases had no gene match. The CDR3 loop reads CASSLGDSRNQPQHF. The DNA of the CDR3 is TGTGCCAGCAGCTTAGGGGACAGCCGCAATCAGCCCCAGCATTTT. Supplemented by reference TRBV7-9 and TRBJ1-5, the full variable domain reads DTGVSQNPRHKITKRGQNVTFRCDPISEHNRLYWYRQTLGQGPEFLTYFQNEAQLEKSRLLSDRFSAERPKGSFSTLEIQRTEQGDSAMYLCASSLGDSRNQPQHFGDGTRLSIL.

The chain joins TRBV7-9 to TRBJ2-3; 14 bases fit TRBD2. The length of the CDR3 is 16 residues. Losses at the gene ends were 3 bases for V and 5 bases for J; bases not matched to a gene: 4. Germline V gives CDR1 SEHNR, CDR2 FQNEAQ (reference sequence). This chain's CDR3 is CASSFAGLAGVDTQYF. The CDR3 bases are TGTGCCAGCAGCTTCGCGGGACTAGCGGGAGTAGATACGCAGTATTTT.